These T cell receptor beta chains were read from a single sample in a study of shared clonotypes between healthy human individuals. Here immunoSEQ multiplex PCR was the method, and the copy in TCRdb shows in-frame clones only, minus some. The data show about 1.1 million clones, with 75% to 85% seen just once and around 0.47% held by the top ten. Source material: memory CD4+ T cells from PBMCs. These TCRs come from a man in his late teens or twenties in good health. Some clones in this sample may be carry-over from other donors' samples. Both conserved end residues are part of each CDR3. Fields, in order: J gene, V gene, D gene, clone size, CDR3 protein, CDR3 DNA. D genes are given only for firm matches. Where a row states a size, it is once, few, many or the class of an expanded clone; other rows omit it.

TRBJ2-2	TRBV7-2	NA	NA	CASPPTNTGELFF	TGTGCCAGCCCCCCCACGAACACCGGGGAGCTGTTTTTT
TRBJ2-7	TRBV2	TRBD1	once	CASREQGVVQYF	TGTGCCAGCAGGGAACAGGGGGTGGTGCAGTACTTC
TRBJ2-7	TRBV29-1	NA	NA	CSVGGHVSYEQYF	TGCAGCGTTGGGGGACACGTCTCCTACGAGCAGTACTTC
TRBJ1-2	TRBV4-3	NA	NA	CASSQDSGRGLGYTF	TGCGCCAGCAGCCAAGATTCTGGCAGGGGCCTCGGCTACACCTTC
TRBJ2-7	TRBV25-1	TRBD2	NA	CASSKTSPDEQYF	TGTGCCAGCAGTAAGACTAGCCCGGACGAGCAGTACTTC
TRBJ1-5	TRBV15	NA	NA	CATSRGPNQPQHF	TGTGCCACCAGCAGGGGTCCGAATCAGCCCCAGCATTTT
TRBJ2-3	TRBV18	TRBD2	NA	CASSRLAGGPGDTQYF	TGTGCCAGCTCACGATTAGCGGGAGGGCCGGGAGATACGCAGTATTTT
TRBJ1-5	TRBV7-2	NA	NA	CASSSTSGAAQPQHF	TGTGCCAGCAGCAGCACCAGTGGGGCCGCTCAGCCCCAGCATTTT
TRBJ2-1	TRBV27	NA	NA	CASSLISRASYNEQFF	TGTGCCAGCAGTTTAATCTCTCGGGCCTCCTACAATGAGCAGTTCTTC
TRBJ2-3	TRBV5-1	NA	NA	CASSLDGGRGDTQYF	TGCGCCAGCAGCTTGGATGGGGGGCGCGGAGATACGCAGTATTTT
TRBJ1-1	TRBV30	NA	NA	CAWSGSGDTEAFF	TGTGCCTGGAGTGGTTCAGGGGACACTGAAGCTTTCTTT
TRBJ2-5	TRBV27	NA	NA	CASSTRASQETQYF	TGTGCCAGCAGTACCCGGGCCTCCCAAGAGACCCAGTACTTC
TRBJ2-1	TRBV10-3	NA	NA	CAISPSTTRGNEQFF	TGTGCCATCAGCCCGAGTACCACCCGGGGCAATGAGCAGTTCTTC
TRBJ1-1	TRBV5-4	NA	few	CASSLLLAMNTEAFF	TGTGCCAGCAGCTTGTTGCTCGCTATGAACACTGAAGCTTTCTTT
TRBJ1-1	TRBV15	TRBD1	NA	CATSRGETGDGTEAFF	TGTGCCACCAGCAGAGGGGAAACAGGGGACGGAACTGAAGCTTTCTTT
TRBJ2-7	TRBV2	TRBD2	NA	CASTLGLPGNEQYF	TGTGCCAGCACCTTGGGACTACCTGGGAACGAGCAGTACTTC
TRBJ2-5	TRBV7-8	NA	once	CASTLGRGGNRETQYF	TGTGCCAGCACACTGGGGAGGGGGGGCAATCGGGAGACCCAGTACTTC
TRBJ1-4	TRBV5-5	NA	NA	CASSLRGTGLNEKLFF	TGTGCCAGCAGCTTAAGAGGCACAGGGCTTAATGAAAAACTGTTTTTT
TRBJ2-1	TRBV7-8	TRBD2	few	CASSATSGYNEQFF	TGTGCCAGCAGCGCTACTAGCGGATACAATGAGCAGTTCTTC
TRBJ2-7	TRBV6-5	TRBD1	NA	CASSYWDSPYEQYF	TGTGCCAGCAGTTACTGGGACAGCCCCTACGAGCAGTACTTC
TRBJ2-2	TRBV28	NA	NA	CASSSEGANTGELFF	TGTGCCAGCAGTTCAGAAGGGGCGAACACCGGGGAGCTGTTTTTT
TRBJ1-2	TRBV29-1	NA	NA	CSPRDYGYTF	TGCAGCCCCAGGGATTATGGCTACACCTTC
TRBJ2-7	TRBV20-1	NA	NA	CSARVGYEQYF	TGCAGTGCTAGGGTGGGCTACGAGCAGTACTTC
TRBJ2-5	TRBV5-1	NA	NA	CASSLALEETQYF	TGCGCCAGCAGCTTGGCCTTAGAAGAGACCCAGTACTTC
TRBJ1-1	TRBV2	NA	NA	CASSPDSNTEAFF	TGTGCCAGCAGTCCTGACAGCAACACTGAAGCTTTCTTT
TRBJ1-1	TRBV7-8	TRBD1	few	CASRSGTAGTEAFF	TGTGCCAGCAGATCCGGGACAGCCGGCACTGAAGCTTTCTTT